The sequence of this T cell receptor (beta chain) was determined in a study of OX40 agonist ivuxolimab in advanced cancers. Study details: Administration of intravenous ivuxolimab to patients occurred every 2 weeks at 0.01 to 10 mg/kg. General study points: Clonal expansion from baseline to week 6 occurred in both CD4+ and CD8+ T cells. Compared with CD4+, CD8+ T cells on average had more expanded clones.

Generated by immunoSEQ multiplex PCR, the TCRdb table keeps only in-frame clones and is missing some. The data show 52,000 or so clones, roughly 84% seen once. Note on this clone: What it binds is not known.

This sequence was found in an adult with an advanced solid tumor such as melanoma, head and neck, liver or kidney cancer. This sample comprised CD4+ or CD8+ T cells sorted from blood, obtained in a trial of the OX40 agonist ivuxolimab.

CDR3 sequence: CASSTPGTYSGETQYF. The CDR3 DNA sequence: TGTGCCAGCAGCACACCCGGGACGTATAGTGGCGAGACCCAGTACTTC. The chain carries TRBV7-2 and TRBJ2-5, with D possibly being TRBD1 or TRBD2 (5 bases each). Germline CDR1 is SGHTA and CDR2 is FQGNSA. The CDR3 consists of 16 residues. Trimming took off 5 bases at V and 5 bases at J, with 21 bases between the two ends.